These 4 T cell receptor beta chains were all obtained from the same sample, sequenced in a study of T cells in Graves' hyperthyroidism and ophthalmopathy. TCR beta CDR3 region amplification was performed from RNA transcripts. HTBI primers drove first-round RT-PCR of the TCR CDR3. MiXCR was run by TCRdb on the multiplex PCR reads, yielding one entry per CDR3 protein. The data contain fewer than 650,000 distinct CDR3 sequences, approximately 15% of them seen just once; the ten biggest clones take up 6.5% to 9%. Sequencing was done on a sample of blood. The receptor source for this set is a woman in her late teens or twenties with Graves' ophthalmopathy.

This clonotype was observed many times. The CDR3 sequence is CASSSRDGKPNYGYTF. Here the CDR3 DNA reads TGTGCCAGCAGTTCCCGGGACGGAAAACCTAACTATGGCTACACCTTC. The chain joins TRBV12-3 or TRBV12-4 to TRBJ1-2; a possible D gene is TRBD1 (5 bases). The CDR3 consists of 16 residues. V was clipped by 4 bases and J by 0 bases, with 15 bases between them.

This clonotype came up many times. The chain links TRBV28 to TRBJ2-7; the D is unclear. The V gene lost 5 bases and the J gene lost 4 bases, with 6 bases spanning the gap. The CDR3 runs 11 residues. CDR1 and CDR2 from the germline V gene are MDHEN and SYDVKM. Written as DNA, the CDR3 is TGTGCCAGCAGTACAGCTTACGAGCAGTACTTC. It encodes CASSTAYEQYF. Full variable domain (missing parts from reference TRBV28 and TRBJ2-7): DVKVTQSSRYLVKRTGEKVFLECVQDMDHENMFWYRQDPGLGLRLIYFSYDVKMKEKGDIPEGYSVSREKKERFSLILESASTNQTSMYLCASSTAYEQYFGPGTRLTVT.

The rearrangement joins TRBV28 to TRBJ1-1; 8 bases match TRBD1. The V gene's germline CDR1 is MDHEN and CDR2 SYDVKM. V lost 10 bases, J lost 4 bases, and 5 bases stayed unmatched. The CDR3 length is 12 residues. The CDR3 bases are TGTGCCACGACGGACAGGGCCACTGAAGCTTTCTTT. As protein: CATTDRATEAFF.

There are a few counts of this clonotype. The chain is built from TRBV7-9 and TRBJ1-1; no definite D call. This CDR3 has 16 amino acids. The V end lost 5 bases, the J end lost 7 bases, and 23 bases lay between the germline ends. From germline, CDR1 is SEHNR and CDR2 FQNEAQ (reference sequence). Here the CDR3 DNA reads TGTGCCAGCAGCCTGTACCCATGGGCAGATGATTTTGAAGCTTTCTTT. As protein: CASSLYPWADDFEAFF. Drawing the rest from reference TRBV7-9 and TRBJ1-1, the complete variable domain is DTGVSQNPRHKITKRGQNVTFRCDPISEHNRLYWYRQTLGQGPEFLTYFQNEAQLEKSRLLSDRFSAERPKGSFSTLEIQRTEQGDSAMYLCASSLYPWADDFEAFFGQGTRLTVV.